Included here is one TCR beta chain sequence, with context. The antigen is not known. The CDR3 totals 13 residues. The germline V gene encodes CDR1 LNHDA and CDR2 SQIVND (reference sequence). V lost 10 bases to trimming and J lost 0 bases, with 12 bases between them. The assay was immunoSEQ multiplex PCR, and TCRdb's table has in-frame clones only and misses some. The sample comprises around 130,000 clones, roughly 84% of which are singletons, and less than 4% rests with the top ten. The sample belongs to a study of cytotoxic CD8 clonotypes in ibrutinib-treated CLL. Findings of the study overall: Clonality correlated strongly with circulating CD8+ T cells and exceeded age-matched healthy donors at baseline. Public clonotypes were seen rarely and were contracted or stable on treatment.

The origin of this receptor is a human donor with chronic lymphocytic leukemia. The chain recombines TRBV19 with TRBJ1-1, with D perhaps matching TRBD1 (5 bases). The source was PBMCs, collected after 24 months of ibrutinib treatment. Written as DNA, the CDR3 is TGTGCCACTAGGGGTTACATGAACACTGAAGCTTTCTTT. Translating gives CATRGYMNTEAFF.